The 9 T cell receptor beta chains presented below share a single source sample, sequenced in a study of blood T cells in healthy people across ages. PCR was performed a second time for about 7 to 11 cycles using a sample-barcoded 5' primer and a J-beta primer mix. TCRdb used MiXCR to reprocess the 5' RACE reads, holding one entry per CDR3 protein. This table holds about 1.4 million distinct CDR3 sequences, approximately 63% found once. Sequencing input: blood. The origin of the receptors is a man between 18 and 35 years old in good health.

The chain carries TRBV12-3 or TRBV12-4 and TRBJ2-7; TRBD2 aligns across 10 bases. Trimming cost V 9 bases and J 8 bases; bases outside gene matches: 13. This CDR3 has 14 amino acids. The CDR3 nucleotides read TGTGCCAGTTCCTCCCCCAGCGGGAGGGCCCAGCAGTACTTC. Protein sequence: CASSSPSGRAQQYF.

The chain has TRBV6-5 and TRBJ2-3; perhaps D is TRBD1 or TRBD2 (5 bases each). Germline CDR1 reads MNHEY; CDR2 reads SVGAGI. The CDR3 sequence is 18 residues long. Trimming pared 2 bases from V and 0 bases from J, leaving 18 bases between. CDR3 amino acids: CASSYDRNPGRSTDTQYF. CDR3 bases: TGTGCCAGCAGTTACGACCGCAACCCGGGACGAAGCACAGATACGCAGTATTTT.

The rearrangement joins TRBV20-1 to TRBJ2-1; 13 bases agree with TRBD2. With V trimmed by 2 bases and J by 5 bases, 3 bases remained unmatched. CDR1 is DFQATT and CDR2 is SNEGSKA in the germline V gene (reference sequence). CDR3 length: 15 amino acids. The CDR3 coding sequence is TGCAGTGCTAGACCCGGGACTAGCGGGAACAATGAGCAGTTCTTC. It specifies CSARPGTSGNNEQFF.

The CDR3 spells CASSLLGQEPYEQYF. The DNA of the CDR3 is TGTGCCAGCAGTTTACTGGGACAGGAGCCCTACGAGCAGTACTTC. The genes are TRBV28 and TRBJ2-7; 8 bases are a match to TRBD1. The CDR3 spans 15 residues. V lost 2 bases and J lost 2; bases outside the gene matches: 5. Germline CDR1 is MDHEN and CDR2 is SYDVKM.

The sample holds a few counts of this clonotype. This chain joins TRBV7-9 and TRBJ2-5; D unresolved. The germline V gene has CDR1 SEHNR and CDR2 FQNEAQ (reference sequence). The CDR3 runs to 13 residues. Trimming stripped 5 bases from V and 4 bases from J, with 11 bases between. This CDR3 reads CASSGVNRETQYF. The DNA for the CDR3 is TGTGCCAGCAGCGGGGTTAATCGAGAGACCCAGTACTTC.

This clonotype was seen a handful of times. The chain links TRBV6-6 to TRBJ2-6; D gene uncertain. The CDR3 runs to 15 residues. The germline gives CDR1 MNHNY, CDR2 SVGAGI (reference sequence). The germline V and J ends were trimmed by 5 bases and 0 bases, with 8 bases remaining between them. For the CDR3, the DNA is TGTGCCAGCAGTGCCCCCAACTCTGGGGCCAACGTCCTGACTTTC. The encoded protein is CASSAPNSGANVLTF.

The V call is TRBV20-1, the J call TRBJ1-6, with 11 bases matching TRBD1. Germline CDR1 is DFQATT and CDR2 is SNEGSKA (reference sequence). CDR3 length equals 17 residues. V lost 2 bases and J lost 7; bases outside the gene matches: 10. CDR3 coding DNA: TGCAGTGCTAGATCCCCCCGGGACAGGGGGAAGAATTCACCCCTCCACTTT. It translates to CSARSPRDRGKNSPLHF.

This clonotype was detected only a few times. The chain is built from TRBV4-3 and TRBJ2-5; the match to TRBD1 covers 8 bases. J gave up 4 bases and V 1 base, and 2 bases lay outside the gene matches. This CDR3 has 14 amino acids. CDR1 LGHNA and CDR2 YSLEER come from the germline V gene. CDR3 loop: CASSQGTGSETQYF. Here the CDR3 DNA reads TGCGCCAGCAGCCAAGGGACAGGGTCAGAGACCCAGTACTTC.

V is TRBV21-1 and J is TRBJ2-4; the DNA was not compared with TRBD1, the D call given in the table. TRBV21-1 is a known pseudogene. The CDR3 is made up of 15 amino acids. Here the CDR3 reads CASTPRRLGKNIQYF. Here the CDR3 DNA reads TGTGCCAGCACGCCCAGGAGACTGGGGAAAAACATTCAGTACTTC.